A single sample is the source of the 26 T cell receptor beta chains below, sequenced in a study of shared clonotypes between healthy human individuals. Libraries were prepared by immunoSEQ multiplex PCR; TCRdb keeps only in-frame clonotypes and omits some of them. The profile shows about 2.4 million clones, around 90% of them singletons. The sample consisted of naive CD4+ T cells sorted from blood. Regarding subset: CD45RA+ positively selected. The receptors stem from a man aged 18-30 years in good health.

Notes on this clone: This specimen includes other DNA sequences encoding the same CDR3. The chain joins TRBV9 to TRBJ2-5; 16 bases are a match to TRBD2. Germline CDR1 SGDLS, CDR2 YYNGEE. V was pared by 4 bases and J by 2 bases, with 5 bases of the junction left unmatched. This CDR3 spans 17 amino acids. CDR3 region: CASSPGTSGGVQETQYF. The CDR3 DNA sequence: TGTGCCAGCAGCCCCGGGACTAGCGGGGGGGTTCAAGAGACCCAGTACTTC.

The rearrangement joins TRBV10-3 to TRBJ2-5, with D unresolved. The CDR3 covers 14 residues. V lost 0 bases, J lost 3 bases, and 8 bases lay in between. Germline loops: CDR1 ENHRY, CDR2 SYGVKD. In nucleotides, the CDR3 is TGTGCCATCAGTGAGTCCAATGGGGAAGAGACCCAGTACTTC. Its protein product is CAISESNGEETQYF.

V usage is TRBV19 and J usage is TRBJ2-4, with D tentatively TRBD2 (7 bases). CDR3 length equals 17 residues. Germline V lookup: CDR1 LNHDA, CDR2 SQIVND (reference sequence). Trimming removed 5 bases from V and 5 bases from J, with 22 bases in between. CDR3 sequence (DNA): TGTGCCAGTAGTTTCCACCCGGCCACAGGGAGGGAAAACATTCAGTACTTC. It translates to CASSFHPATGRENIQYF.

The chain couples TRBV5-1 to TRBJ2-3; 9 positions match TRBD2. This CDR3 comprises 15 residues. With 4 bases clipped from V and 2 bases from J, the junction kept 5 bases outside the gene matches. Germline V gene sequence: CDR1 SGHRS, CDR2 YFSETQ. The DNA of the CDR3 is TGCGCCAGCAGCCGAGGACTAGCGAACACAGATACGCAGTATTTT. It encodes CASSRGLANTDTQYF.

Concerning this clone: This is likely a read error, given that the CDR3 carries no conserved phenylalanine or tryptophan at its end. The DNA is left out, because the CDR3 cannot be placed on it with certainty; the CDR3 is given as TCRdb lists it. This chain uses TRBV7-2 with TRBJ1-2. In germline, CDR1 is SGHTA, CDR2 FQGNSA. The CDR3 is 12 amino acids long, termini counted. CDR3 in amino acids: CASSSWKEPQEV.

The J gene is TRBJ1-5, the V gene TRBV9; D perhaps matches TRBD1 (5 bases). Germline V CDR1 and CDR2: SGDLS, YYNGEE. Deletions cut 3 bases from V and 2 bases from J, with 12 bases between. The CDR3 length is 15 residues. CDR3 sequence reads: CASSADSWGNQPQHF. The CDR3 DNA reads as TGTGCCAGCAGCGCCGACAGTTGGGGCAATCAGCCCCAGCATTTT.

Notes on this clone: The sample contains more than one DNA sequence encoding this CDR3. The rearrangement links TRBV7-9 to TRBJ1-1; 7 bases map to TRBD1. V shed 1 base, J shed 3 bases, and the junction held 2 bases outside the gene matches. Germline V gene data show CDR1 as SEHNR and CDR2 as FQNEAQ (reference sequence). This CDR3 comprises 14 residues. CDR3 sequence (DNA): TGTGCCAGCAGCTTAGGCACAGGGGACACTGAAGCTTTCTTT. Translating it yields CASSLGTGDTEAFF.

J is TRBJ1-4 and V is TRBV7-8; D call uncertain. This CDR3 region has 14 residues. Germline CDR1 is SGHVS and CDR2 is FQNEAQ. Trimming took 0 bases from V and 7 from J, leaving 9 bases between them. CDR3 amino acids: CASSLASKFEKLFF. Written as DNA, the CDR3 is TGTGCCAGCAGCTTAGCTAGCAAATTTGAAAAACTGTTTTTT.

This sequence joins TRBV10-3 and TRBJ2-3; possibly TRBD2 for D (7 bases). CDR1 is ENHRY and CDR2 is SYGVKD in the germline V gene. Trimming removed 9 bases from V and 3 bases from J, with 13 bases in between. CDR3 length: 13 amino acids. As DNA, the CDR3 is TGTGCCATGGGGGGGGCGAAGACAGATACGCAGTATTTT. Residues: CAMGGAKTDTQYF.

The V call is TRBV19, the J call TRBJ1-1; D is unresolved. From germline, CDR1 is LNHDA and CDR2 SQIVND (reference sequence). V lost 4 bases, J lost 0 bases, and 6 bases lay in between. The CDR3 sequence is 13 residues long. Here the CDR3 DNA reads TGTGCCAGTAGTAGTTATATGAACACTGAAGCTTTCTTT. Translating gives CASSSYMNTEAFF.

This clone is a singleton in its sample. Its ends do not fully match the called genes, so a read error is possible. The chain joins TRBV7-7 to TRBJ2-2, with TRBD2 as a possible D gene (6 bases). The length of the CDR3 is 14 residues. Germline V lookup: CDR1 SSHAT, CDR2 FNYEAQ (reference sequence). The CDR3 coding sequence is TGTGCTAGCAGCCGGGACTTGAACACCGGGGAGCTGTTTTTT. This gives the protein CASSRDLNTGELFF.

Worth noting for this clone: One junction end does not reproduce the germline sequence, and a read error may be involved. This same CDR3 is encoded by further DNA sequences in the sample. The rearrangement links TRBV7-7 to TRBJ2-5, with TRBD1 identical over 11 bases. The CDR3 sequence is 14 residues long. Germline V gene lookup returns CDR1 SSHAT and CDR2 FNYEAQ (reference sequence). The DNA for the CDR3 is TGTGCTAGCAGCCCCGGGACAGGGGGGGAGACCCAGTACTTC. Translation: CASSPGTGGETQYF.

As concerns this clone: Other DNA variants within this sample encode the same CDR3. V gene TRBV30 combines with J gene TRBJ2-3; 10 bases line up with TRBD2. Trimming took 0 bases from V and 2 from J; bases not matched to a gene: 8. The germline V gene encodes CDR1 GTSNPN and CDR2 SVGIG (reference sequence). CDR3 length: 17 residues. In DNA form, the CDR3 reads TGTGCCTGGAGTGTACCTCGGACTAGCGGACACACAGATACGCAGTATTTT. Translation gives CAWSVPRTSGHTDTQYF.

The CDR3 nucleotides read TGTGCCAGTAGTATGACACCCCCGAGCTCCTACAATGAGCAGTTCTTC. Protein: CASSMTPPSSYNEQFF. This chain uses TRBV19 with TRBJ2-1; D not certain. CDR3 size: 16 residues. Deletions cut 3 bases from V and 0 bases from J, with 12 bases between. Germline CDR1 and CDR2: LNHDA and SQIVND (reference sequence).

The CDR3 region has the DNA TGTGCCAGCTCACCTCTTCCCCTCACTGAAGCTTTCTTT. It translates to CASSPLPLTEAFF. J is TRBJ1-1 and V is TRBV18; D gene ambiguous. Germline V lookup: CDR1 KGHSH, CDR2 LQKENI. The V end was cut by 3 bases, the J end by 4 bases, with 9 bases between. This CDR3 spans 13 amino acids.

As concerns this clone: Other DNA sequences of this sample code for an identical CDR3. The CDR3 here is CASSDNYEQYF. Here the CDR3 DNA reads TGCGCCAGCAGTGACAATTACGAGCAGTACTTC. The chain carries TRBV10-1 and TRBJ2-7, with D hard to call. With 3 bases removed from V and 4 bases from J, the gap between germline ends came to 4 bases. CDR1 is WNHNN, CDR2 SYGVQD, per germline (reference sequence). This CDR3 has 11 residues.

The chain links TRBV10-3 to TRBJ2-1, with D perhaps matching TRBD1 (5 bases). The CDR3 length is 12 residues. Germline CDR1 ENHRY, CDR2 SYGVKD. The germline V and J ends were trimmed by 6 bases and 5 bases, with 8 bases remaining between them. CDR3 region: CAIRGLNNEQFF. The DNA of the CDR3 is TGTGCCATCAGGGGGCTGAACAATGAGCAGTTCTTC.

The chain employs TRBV6-5 and TRBJ1-5; perhaps TRBD1 as D (5 bases). The germline CDR1 and CDR2 sequences are MNHEY and SVGAGI. The CDR3 covers 14 residues. Trimming removed 2 bases at V and 3 bases at J, with 8 bases between. The CDR3 nucleotides are TGTGCCAGCAGTTACCGACAGACCAATCAGCCCCAGCATTTT. Its protein is CASSYRQTNQPQHF.

The chain recombines TRBV19 with TRBJ2-5, with TRBD1 identical over 7 bases. The germline CDR1 and CDR2 sequences are LNHDA and SQIVND (reference sequence). CDR3 length equals 15 residues. With 4 bases clipped from V and 3 bases from J, the junction kept 8 bases outside the gene matches. The chain's CDR3 is CASSTTLDREETQYF. CDR3 bases: TGTGCCAGTAGTACCACCCTCGACAGGGAAGAGACCCAGTACTTC.

This chain connects TRBV19 to TRBJ1-4, with 8 bases lining up with TRBD1. V lost 5 bases to trimming and J lost 0 bases; unmatched junction nucleotides: 2. CDR3 length equals 15 residues. Germline-derived CDR1 and CDR2 are LNHDA and SQIVND (reference sequence). CDR3 protein: CASSVQGATNEKLFF. CDR3 nucleotides: TGTGCCAGTAGTGTACAGGGGGCAACTAATGAAAAACTGTTTTTT.

The CDR3 nucleotides are TGTGCCTGGAGCTCCCTCACTAGTTGTCAGTACTTC. As protein: CAWSSLTSCQYF. The rearrangement uses TRBV30 and TRBJ2-4, with TRBD2 as a possible D gene (5 bases). In germline, CDR1 is GTSNPN, CDR2 SVGIG (reference sequence). This CDR3 region has 12 residues. V lost 3 bases, J lost 12 bases, and 15 bases lay in between.

The chain links TRBV6-1 to TRBJ1-2; D may be TRBD1 (6 bases). The CDR3 has 12 amino acids. CDR1 MNHNS and CDR2 SASEGT come from the germline V gene. Trimming took 5 bases from V and 7 from J, leaving 11 bases between them. CDR3 region: CASSTATGGYTF. The CDR3 nucleotides read TGTGCCAGCAGTACCGCGACAGGTGGCTACACCTTC.

V and J are TRBV5-1 and TRBJ2-3; 7 positions match TRBD2. Germline CDR1 SGHRS, CDR2 YFSETQ. This CDR3 is built from 15 residues. J was trimmed by 1 base and V by 9 bases; bases with no gene match: 11. The chain's CDR3 is CATPYGRSGTDTQYF. CDR3 nucleotides: TGCGCCACCCCATACGGGAGGTCGGGCACAGATACGCAGTATTTT.

This chain uses TRBV19 with TRBJ2-1; TRBD2 aligns across 16 bases. The V gene's germline CDR1 is LNHDA and CDR2 SQIVND (reference sequence). This CDR3 spans 17 amino acids. The trim removed 5 bases at V and 7 bases at J, leaving 8 bases unmatched. CDR3 residues: CASSAGTSGRVRNEQFF. Written as DNA, the CDR3 is TGTGCCAGTAGTGCCGGGACTAGCGGGAGGGTTCGGAATGAGCAGTTCTTC.

The chain recombines TRBV28 with TRBJ2-1; 10 bases align to TRBD1. Germline V CDR1 and CDR2: MDHEN, SYDVKM. V was clipped by 11 bases and J by 9 bases; unmatched bases: 16. CDR3 size: 15 residues. The CDR3 DNA is TGTGCCTTACGAGAGCCGGGACAGGGGATTGGTGAGCAGTTCTTC. Its protein is CALREPGQGIGEQFF.

The chain links TRBV19 to TRBJ1-5; 9 positions match TRBD1. V lost 1 base, J lost 0 bases, and 4 bases stayed unmatched. This CDR3 has 17 residues. CDR1 and CDR2 from the germline V gene are LNHDA and SQIVND (reference sequence). Written as DNA, the CDR3 is TGTGCCAGTAGTATAGCCCGGGACAGGGATAGCAATCAGCCCCAGCATTTT. Translated: CASSIARDRDSNQPQHF.